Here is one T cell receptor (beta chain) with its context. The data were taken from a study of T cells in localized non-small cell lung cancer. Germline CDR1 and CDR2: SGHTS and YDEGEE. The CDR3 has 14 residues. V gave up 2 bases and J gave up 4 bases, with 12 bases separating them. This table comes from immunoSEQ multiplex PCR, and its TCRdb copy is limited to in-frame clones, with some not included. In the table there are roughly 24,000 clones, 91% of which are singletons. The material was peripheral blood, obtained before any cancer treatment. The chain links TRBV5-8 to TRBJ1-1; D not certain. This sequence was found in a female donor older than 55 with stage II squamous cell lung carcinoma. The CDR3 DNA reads TGTGCCAGCAGCTTCGGACGGCAGATCACTGAAGCTTTCTTT. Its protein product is CASSFGRQITEAFF. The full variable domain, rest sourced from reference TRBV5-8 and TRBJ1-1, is EAGVTQSPTHLIKTRGQQATLRCSPISGHTSVYWYQQALGLGLQFLLWYDEGEERNRGNFPPRFSGRQFPNYSSELNVNALELEDSALYLCASSFGRQITEAFFGQGTRLTVV.